These 8 T cell receptor beta chains share one sample of origin, sequenced in a study of identical twins. TCRdb re-analysed the 5' RACE reads in MiXCR, keeping a single row per CDR3 protein. There are hundreds of thousands of distinct CDR3 sequences in the sample; roughly a tenth occur only once, and roughly 5% lies in the top ten. The material sequenced was memory (CD45RO+) T cells sorted from blood. The receptors were sampled from a woman aged 18-29 years in good health.

The genes are TRBV9 and TRBJ2-1; possibly TRBD2 for D (6 bases). Trimming removed 3 bases at V and 4 bases at J, with 14 bases between. The CDR3 covers 15 residues. Germline lookup yields CDR1 SGDLS and CDR2 YYNGEE. In DNA form, the CDR3 reads TGTGCCAGCAGCGGCGAGATTCGGGGGTACAATGAGCAGTTCTTC. Translation gives CASSGEIRGYNEQFF.

This rearrangement joins TRBV20-1 to TRBJ2-3; no clear D gene. Germline lookup yields CDR1 DFQATT and CDR2 SNEGSKA (reference sequence). Between the trimmed V and J ends, which lost 0 bases and 5 bases, there was a span of 9 bases. The CDR3 is 13 residues long. CDR3 sequence: CSARDPLVDTQYF. Written as DNA, the CDR3 is TGCAGTGCTAGAGATCCTCTAGTAGATACGCAGTATTTT.

V gene TRBV6-2 or TRBV6-3 combines with J gene TRBJ2-1; 15 nucleotides line up with TRBD2. J was trimmed by 4 bases and V by 6 bases; bases with no gene match: 1. Looked up from germline, CDR1 is MNHEY and CDR2 is SVGEGT. This CDR3 contains 15 residues. The CDR3 here is CASRGLAGGYNEQFF. CDR3 DNA sequence: TGTGCCAGCAGGGGACTAGCGGGGGGTTACAATGAGCAGTTCTTC.

This clonotype occurred a few times. The CDR3 coding sequence is TGTGCCAGCAGCTCCTGGGGGGGCACAGATACGCAGTATTTT. Its protein product is CASSSWGGTDTQYF. The V and J genes are TRBV7-8 and TRBJ2-3; tentatively, D is TRBD2 (6 bases). Between the trimmed V and J ends, which lost 4 bases and 1 base, there was a span of 9 bases. Germline V gene data show CDR1 as SGHVS and CDR2 as FQNEAQ. The CDR3 runs 14 residues.

The sample holds a few counts of this clonotype. The chain uses TRBV20-1 and TRBJ2-1; D possibly corresponds to TRBD1 (6 bases). Per germline, CDR1 DFQATT and CDR2 SNEGSKA (reference sequence). The CDR3 is 15 amino acids. With 2 bases removed from V and 4 bases from J, the gap between germline ends came to 15 bases. CDR3 DNA sequence: TGCAGTGCTAGAACTGGACAGTCCTTATACAATGAGCAGTTCTTC. Translation: CSARTGQSLYNEQFF.

The table lists this clonotype with a few counts. The chain has TRBV7-8 and TRBJ2-3; D may be TRBD2 (5 bases). This CDR3 has 16 amino acids. Germline V lookup: CDR1 SGHVS, CDR2 FQNEAQ. V was clipped by 5 bases and J by 2 bases, with 17 bases between them. The CDR3: CASSHPITRPTDTQYF. The CDR3 DNA reads TGTGCCAGCAGCCACCCCATCACTAGACCCACAGATACGCAGTATTTT.

This clonotype was seen repeatedly, ten times or more. This sequence joins TRBV11-1 and TRBJ2-1; D is unresolved. This CDR3 contains 12 residues. V was pared by 4 bases and J by 8 bases, with 9 bases between. Germline values: CDR1 SGHAT, CDR2 FQDESV (reference sequence). For the CDR3, the DNA is TGTGCCAGCAGCTCATCGTGGGATGAGCAGTTCTTC. Amino acids: CASSSSWDEQFF.

The gene calls are TRBV7-2 and TRBJ1-2; D remains ambiguous. Germline CDR1 and CDR2: SGHTA and FQGNSA. This CDR3 contains 15 residues. V dropped 5 bases and J dropped 2 bases, with 15 bases sitting between them. CDR3 nucleotide sequence: TGTGCCAGCAGCCCCTTTGAAGGGAGGAACTATGGCTACACCTTC. Translation: CASSPFEGRNYGYTF.